This record covers a single T cell receptor (beta chain). No antigen is known for it. This specimen comes from a study of response to subunit inactivated influenza vaccine. General observations from the study: New T cells are recruited in small numbers by each seasonal influenza vaccination, according to the authors' suggestion.

Unmatched junction bases numbered 7, after V lost 2 bases and J lost 7 bases. This CDR3 has 16 residues. In germline, CDR1 is SGHRS, CDR2 YFSETQ. TCRdb reanalysed the RT-PCR reads using MiXCR and keeps one entry per CDR3 protein. The table includes 400,000 to 550,000 distinct CDR3 sequences, roughly 25% detected once. The rearrangement uses TRBV5-1 and TRBJ2-1, with 12 bases identical to TRBD2. The receptor's source is a man in his forties or fifties who received an inactivated influenza vaccine. This sample comprised CD4+ T cells sorted from PBMCs, obtained 5 to 6 days after vaccination. The CDR3, as DNA: TGCGCCAGCAGCTTCCGGACTAGCGGGGTTGGGAATGAGCAGTTCTTC. This encodes CASSFRTSGVGNEQFF.